This T cell receptor beta chain originates from a study of T-cell reconstitution after alpha-beta-depleted transplantation in children. Unique molecular identifiers were used to barcode this TCRbeta library. TCRdb processed the PCR reads anew with MiXCR; each CDR3 protein has one entry. The data show 200,000 to 300,000 distinct CDR3 sequences, about a quarter seen once. Germline V gene lookup returns CDR1 SGHRS and CDR2 YFSETQ. Trimming left V 5 bases short and J 7 bases short, with 10 bases between. CDR3 length: 13 residues. This clonotype has a count of ten or more. The specimen comprised PBMCs, sampled before TCRalphabeta/CD19-depleted stem cell transplant. The TCR was taken from a girl aged 2 to 9 with Fanconi anemia, due to receive a stem cell transplant. This chain joins TRBV5-1 and TRBJ1-6, with D perhaps TRBD1 (5 bases). The CDR3 loop is CASREGHNSPLHF. The DNA for the CDR3 is TGCGCCAGCAGGGAGGGGCACAATTCACCCCTCCACTTT.